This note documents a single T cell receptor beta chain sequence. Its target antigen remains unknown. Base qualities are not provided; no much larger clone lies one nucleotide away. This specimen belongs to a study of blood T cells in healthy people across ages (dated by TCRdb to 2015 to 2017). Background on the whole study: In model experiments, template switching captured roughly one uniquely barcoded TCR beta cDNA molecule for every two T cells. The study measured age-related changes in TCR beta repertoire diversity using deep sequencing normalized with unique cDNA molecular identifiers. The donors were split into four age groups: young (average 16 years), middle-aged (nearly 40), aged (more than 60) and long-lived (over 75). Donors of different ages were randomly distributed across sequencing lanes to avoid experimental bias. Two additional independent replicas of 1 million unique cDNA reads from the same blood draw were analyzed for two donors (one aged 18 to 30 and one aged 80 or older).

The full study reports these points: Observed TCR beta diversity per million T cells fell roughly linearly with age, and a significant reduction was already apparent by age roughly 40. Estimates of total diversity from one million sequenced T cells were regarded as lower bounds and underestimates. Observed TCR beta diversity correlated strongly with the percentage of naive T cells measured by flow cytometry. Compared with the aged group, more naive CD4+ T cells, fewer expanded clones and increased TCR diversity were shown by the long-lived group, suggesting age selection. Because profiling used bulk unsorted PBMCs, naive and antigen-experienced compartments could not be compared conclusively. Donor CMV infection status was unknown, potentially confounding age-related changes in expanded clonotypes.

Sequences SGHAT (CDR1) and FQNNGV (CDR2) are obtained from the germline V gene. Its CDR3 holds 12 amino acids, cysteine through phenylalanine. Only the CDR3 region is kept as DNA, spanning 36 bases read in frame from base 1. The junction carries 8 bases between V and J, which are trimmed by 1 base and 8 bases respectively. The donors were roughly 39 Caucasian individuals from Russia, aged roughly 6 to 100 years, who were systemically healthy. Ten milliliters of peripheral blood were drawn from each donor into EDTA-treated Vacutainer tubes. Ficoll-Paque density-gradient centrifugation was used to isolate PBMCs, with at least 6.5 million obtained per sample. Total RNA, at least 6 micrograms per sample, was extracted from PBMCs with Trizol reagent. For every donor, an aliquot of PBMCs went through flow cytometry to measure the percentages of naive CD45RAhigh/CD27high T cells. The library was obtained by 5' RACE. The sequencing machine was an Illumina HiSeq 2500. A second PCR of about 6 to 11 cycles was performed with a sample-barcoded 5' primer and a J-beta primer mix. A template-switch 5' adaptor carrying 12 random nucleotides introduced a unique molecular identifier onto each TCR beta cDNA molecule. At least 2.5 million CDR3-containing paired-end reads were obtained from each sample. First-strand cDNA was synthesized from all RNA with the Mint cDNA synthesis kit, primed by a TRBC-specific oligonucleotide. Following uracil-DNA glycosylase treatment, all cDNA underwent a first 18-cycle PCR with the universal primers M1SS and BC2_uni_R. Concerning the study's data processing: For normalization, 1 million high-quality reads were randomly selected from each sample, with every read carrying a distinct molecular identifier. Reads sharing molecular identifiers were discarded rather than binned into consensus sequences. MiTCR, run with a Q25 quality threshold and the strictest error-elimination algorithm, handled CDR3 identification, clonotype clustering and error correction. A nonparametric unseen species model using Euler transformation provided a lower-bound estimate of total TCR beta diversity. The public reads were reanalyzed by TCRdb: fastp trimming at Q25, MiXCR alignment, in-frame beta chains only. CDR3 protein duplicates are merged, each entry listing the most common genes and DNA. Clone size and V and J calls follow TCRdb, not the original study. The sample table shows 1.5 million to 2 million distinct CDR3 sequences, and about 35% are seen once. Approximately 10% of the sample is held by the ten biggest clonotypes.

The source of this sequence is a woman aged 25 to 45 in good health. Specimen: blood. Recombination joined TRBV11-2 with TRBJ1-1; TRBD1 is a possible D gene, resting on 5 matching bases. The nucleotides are TGTGCCAGCAGCTTAGGGCACAGGGAAGCTTTCTTT. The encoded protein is CASSLGHREAFF.